The sequence of this T cell receptor (beta chain) was determined in a study of spatial heterogeneity in lung cancer. TCRdb re-derived calls from the 5' RACE reads in MiXCR, one entry per CDR3 protein. The sample has roughly 120,000 distinct CDR3 sequences; less than 15% are singletons. The germline V gene has CDR1 SGHRS and CDR2 YFSETQ. CDR3 size: 12 residues. V shed 0 bases and J shed 6 bases, with 6 bases lying between them. Sample time point: blood at routine non-recurrence follow-up after resection. Sequencing of whole RNA from tumor, nontumor lung or frozen PBMC involved no sorting. This clonotype was picked up many times.

The chain couples TRBV5-1 to TRBJ1-2; no clear D gene. The receptor was derived from a male donor with early-stage non-small cell lung cancer. Sequencing was performed on PBMCs, taken at follow-up. The CDR3 region is CASSLDTHGYTF. The DNA for the CDR3 is TGCGCCAGCAGCTTGGACACCCATGGCTACACCTTC.